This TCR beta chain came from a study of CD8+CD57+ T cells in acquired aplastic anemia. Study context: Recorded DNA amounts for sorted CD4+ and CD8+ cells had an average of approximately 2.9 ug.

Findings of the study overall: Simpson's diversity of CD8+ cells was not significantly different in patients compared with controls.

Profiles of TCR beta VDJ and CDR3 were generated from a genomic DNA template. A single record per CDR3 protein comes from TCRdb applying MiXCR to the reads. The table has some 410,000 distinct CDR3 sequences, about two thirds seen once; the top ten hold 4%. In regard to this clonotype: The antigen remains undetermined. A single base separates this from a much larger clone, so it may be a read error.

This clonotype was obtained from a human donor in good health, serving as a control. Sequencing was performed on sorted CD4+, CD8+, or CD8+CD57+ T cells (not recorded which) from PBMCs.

DNA for the CDR3: TGTGCCTGGAGTATCAGGGGGCTGCCGGGAAACGCCATATATTTT. Its translation: CAWSIRGLPGNAIYF. This chain joins TRBV30 and TRBJ1-3; 8 bases are shared with TRBD1. Germline-derived CDR1 and CDR2 are GTSNPN and SVGIG (reference sequence). This CDR3 comprises 15 residues. The whole variable domain, remainder taken from reference TRBV30 and TRBJ1-3, is SQTIHQWPATLVQPVGSPLSLECTVEGTSNPNLYWYRQAAGRGLQLLFYSVGIGQISSEVPQNLSASRPQDRQFILSSKKLLLSDSGFYLCAWSIRGLPGNAIYFGEGSWLTVV.